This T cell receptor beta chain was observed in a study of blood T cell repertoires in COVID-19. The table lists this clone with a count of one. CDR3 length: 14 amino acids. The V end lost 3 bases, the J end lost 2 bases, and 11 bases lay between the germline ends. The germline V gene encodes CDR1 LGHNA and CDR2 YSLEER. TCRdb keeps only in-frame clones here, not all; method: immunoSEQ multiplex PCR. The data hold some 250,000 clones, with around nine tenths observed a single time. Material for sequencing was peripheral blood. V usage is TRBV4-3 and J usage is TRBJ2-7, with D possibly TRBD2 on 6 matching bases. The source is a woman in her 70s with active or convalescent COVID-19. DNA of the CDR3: TGCGCCAGCAGCCAGCAGGGAGGAACCTACGAGCAGTACTTC. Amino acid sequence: CASSQQGGTYEQYF.